The 27 T cell receptor beta chains listed next were all sequenced from one sample in a study of cytomegalovirus exposure and HLA in healthy donors. PCR employed 60 Vbeta and 13 Jbeta primers. Repertoires were generated with immunoSEQ multiplex PCR, while TCRdb's copy carries only in-frame clones and drops some. The data hold 100,000 or so clones, with around four fifths observed a single time. The sample consisted of PBMCs. All receptors come from a man aged 25 to 40 in good health and CMV-seropositive.

This chain joins TRBV9 and TRBJ1-3; the D gene is possibly TRBD1 (5 bases). This CDR3 is 16 amino acids long. V was shortened by 1 base and J by 1 base, with 12 bases between the two germline ends. CDR1 SGDLS and CDR2 YYNGEE come from the germline V gene. The CDR3 coding sequence is TGTGCCAGCAGCGTATACGGGGGACTATCTGGAAACACCATATATTTT. Translation: CASSVYGGLSGNTIYF. The full variable domain, its missing parts supplied by reference TRBV9 and TRBJ1-3, is DSGVTQTPKHLITATGQRVTLRCSPRSGDLSVYWYQQSLDQGLQFLIQYYNGEERAKGNILERFSAQQFPDLHSELNLSSLELGDSALYFCASSVYGGLSGNTIYFGEGSWLTVV.

This clone was recorded a few times. The rearrangement links TRBV9 to TRBJ1-2; 7 bases are shared with TRBD1. This CDR3 has 14 residues. V was pared by 3 bases and J by 6 bases, with 8 bases of the junction left unmatched. CDR1 SGDLS and CDR2 YYNGEE come from the germline V gene. CDR3 protein: CASSEGTVKNGYTF. The CDR3 region has the DNA TGTGCCAGCAGCGAGGGGACAGTTAAAAATGGCTACACCTTC.

J is TRBJ1-6 and V is TRBV2; 8 bases are a match to TRBD1. CDR1 is SNHLY, CDR2 FYNNEI, per germline. V lost 4 bases, J lost 10 bases, and 9 bases stayed unmatched. The CDR3 spans 15 residues. The CDR3 region has the DNA TGTGCCAGCAGTGCACAGCAGGGGGCGAGGTCACCCCTCCACTTT. Translating gives CASSAQQGARSPLHF.

The V gene is TRBV5-1, the J gene TRBJ2-5; 8 bases map to TRBD2. The junction had 3 bases not matched to a gene; V was cut back by 3 bases and J by 2 bases. There are 14 residues in the CDR3. From germline, CDR1 is SGHRS and CDR2 YFSETQ. The CDR3 here is CASSSGRGQETQYF. In DNA form, the CDR3 reads TGCGCCAGCAGCTCCGGGAGGGGGCAAGAGACCCAGTACTTC.

CDR3 in DNA: TGTGCCAGCTCACCACGGGCCCAGAATGAAAAACTGTTTTTT. Amino acids: CASSPRAQNEKLFF. The chain uses TRBV18 and TRBJ1-4; D not certain. Trimming pared 1 base from V and 5 bases from J, leaving 8 bases between. Germline V gene lookup returns CDR1 KGHSH and CDR2 LQKENI. The CDR3 is 14 amino acids.

The chain joins TRBV15 to TRBJ1-5, with a weak D call TRBD1 (6 bases). The V and J ends lost 0 bases and 7 bases respectively, with 16 bases between them. CDR3 length: 16 amino acids. The germline V gene has CDR1 LNHNV and CDR2 YYDKDF (reference sequence). CDR3 bases: TGTGCCACCAGCAGAGATTGGGACATCGAGCGCCAGCCCCAGCATTTT. This codes for CATSRDWDIERQPQHF. Based on the CDR3 plus reference TRBV15 and TRBJ1-5, the full variable domain is DAMVIQNPRYQVTQFGKPVTLSCSQTLNHNVMYWYQQKSSQAPKLLFHYYDKDFNNEADTPDNFQSRRPNTSFCFLDIRSPGLGDTAMYLCATSRDWDIERQPQHFGDGTRLSIL.

The chain recombines TRBV19 with TRBJ2-5; 8 bases line up with TRBD1. The V segment lost 7 bases and the J segment 5 bases; nucleotides outside the gene matches: 6. The CDR3 loop spans 13 amino acids. In germline, CDR1 is LNHDA, CDR2 SQIVND (reference sequence). The CDR3, as DNA: TGTGCCAGTAACGCAGGGGGCAGGGAGACCCAGTACTTC. This translates into CASNAGGRETQYF.

This clone was seen only once. The V call is TRBV27, the J call TRBJ2-3; TRBD2 agrees at 7 bases. The CDR3 has 16 residues. CDR1 is MNHEY and CDR2 is SMNVEV in the germline V gene (reference sequence). V dropped 1 base and J dropped 0; count of bases not matched to a gene: 4. CDR3 bases: TGTGCCAGCAGTTTATACGGCGGGGGAAGCACAGATACGCAGTATTTT. Protein: CASSLYGGGSTDTQYF.

This chain connects TRBV2 to TRBJ2-5, with 10 bases aligning to TRBD2. The CDR3 sequence is 17 residues long. V lost 4 bases to trimming and J lost 2 bases; unmatched junction nucleotides: 10. CDR1 and CDR2 from the germline V gene are SNHLY and FYNNEI. CDR3: CASSARTSGTPQETQYF. The DNA for the CDR3 is TGTGCCAGCAGTGCTCGGACTAGCGGCACCCCACAAGAGACCCAGTACTTC.

This clone was detected only a few times. The J gene is TRBJ1-6, the V gene TRBV30, with 9 bases aligning to TRBD1. CDR3 length: 17 amino acids. V lost 3 bases and J lost 10; bases outside the gene matches: 16. Germline CDR1 GTSNPN, CDR2 SVGIG (reference sequence). CDR3 DNA sequence: TGTGCCTGGAGGCCAACAGGGGGCGCGGGTTTCGGGTCACCCCTCCACTTT. Its protein product is CAWRPTGGAGFGSPLHF. The complete variable domain, with remaining parts taken from reference TRBV30 and TRBJ1-6, reads SQTIHQWPATLVQPVGSPLSLECTVEGTSNPNLYWYRQAAGRGLQLLFYSVGIGQISSEVPQNLSASRPQDRQFILSSKKLLLSDSGFYLCAWRPTGGAGFGSPLHFGNGTRLTVT.

V is TRBV21-1 and J is TRBJ2-7; TRBD2 is the table's D call, not checked against the DNA. TRBV21-1 is tagged as a pseudogene. CDR3 size: 16 residues. The CDR3 spells CASSNRLAGTVKQQYF. CDR3 nucleotide sequence: TGTGCCAGCAGCAATAGACTAGCGGGGACGGTTAAACAGCAGTACTTC.

V gene TRBV19 combines with J gene TRBJ2-1, with 7 nucleotides matching TRBD2. J was trimmed by 5 bases and V by 6 bases; bases with no gene match: 10. CDR3 size: 15 residues. The germline CDR1 and CDR2 sequences are LNHDA and SQIVND (reference sequence). As DNA, the CDR3 is TGTGCCAGTAGAGACCCGGGGGGTAGGGACAATGAGCAGTTCTTC. Its protein product is CASRDPGGRDNEQFF.

V and J are TRBV7-2 and TRBJ2-2; tentative D call: TRBD1 (6 bases). V dropped 0 bases and J dropped 7 bases, with 6 bases sitting between them. The CDR3 covers 13 residues. Germline V gene lookup returns CDR1 SGHTA and CDR2 FQGNSA. CDR3 sequence reads: CASSLAGGGELFF. The CDR3 nucleotides read TGTGCCAGCAGCTTAGCAGGGGGCGGGGAGCTGTTTTTT.

The CDR3 coding sequence is TGTGCCAGCAGCTTAGGACTGACCATGGGGACCCAGTACTTC. It translates to CASSLGLTMGTQYF. The chain joins TRBV11-2 to TRBJ2-5; no definite D call. Deletions cut 1 base from V and 7 bases from J, with 13 bases between. Germline assignment: CDR1 SGHAT and CDR2 FQNNGV. This CDR3 spans 14 amino acids. The whole variable domain, remainder taken from reference TRBV11-2 and TRBJ2-5, is EAGVAQSPRYKIIEKRQSVAFWCNPISGHATLYWYQQILGQGPKLLIQFQNNGVVDDSQLPKDRFSAERLKGVDSTLKIQPAKLEDSAVYLCASSLGLTMGTQYFGPGTRLLVL.

V usage is TRBV7-2 and J usage is TRBJ1-5; TRBD1 matches 8 bases. The CDR3 extends over 17 amino acids. Germline V gene sequence: CDR1 SGHTA, CDR2 FQGNSA. The V gene end was trimmed by 4 bases and the J gene end by 0 bases; junction bases not matched to a gene: 8. The CDR3 DNA is TGTGCCAGCAGCTCCCGGACAGGGTGGGGTAGCAATCAGCCCCAGCATTTT. Its protein product is CASSSRTGWGSNQPQHF.

The rearrangement uses TRBV6-4 and TRBJ2-7; 13 positions agree with TRBD2. The germline gives CDR1 MRHNA, CDR2 SNTAGT. Trimming removed 2 bases from V and 5 bases from J; junction bases left unmatched: 6. This CDR3 is 16 amino acids long. The CDR3 nucleotides are TGTGCCAGCAGTGACCCCGGGACTAGCGGGGTCCACGAGCAGTACTTC. It codes for CASSDPGTSGVHEQYF.

The V gene is TRBV7-8, the J gene TRBJ2-6; 9 nucleotides align to TRBD1. The junction had 9 bases not matched to a gene; V was cut back by 5 bases and J by 4 bases. CDR1 is SGHVS and CDR2 is FQNEAQ in the germline V gene. The CDR3 extends over 17 amino acids. In DNA form, the CDR3 reads TGTGCCAGCAGCCTGATACAGGGGGCGGCCGGGGCCAACGTCCTGACTTTC. Residues: CASSLIQGAAGANVLTF.

This chain connects TRBV28 to TRBJ2-3; D is possibly TRBD2 (6 bases). The germline V gene has CDR1 MDHEN and CDR2 SYDVKM. V gave up 4 bases and J gave up 4 bases, with 9 bases separating them. The CDR3 spans 13 residues. The CDR3 sequence is CASSWGRPDTQYF. CDR3 DNA sequence: TGTGCCAGCAGTTGGGGGAGGCCAGATACGCAGTATTTT. Full variable domain (remainder filled in from reference TRBV28 and TRBJ2-3): DVKVTQSSRYLVKRTGEKVFLECVQDMDHENMFWYRQDPGLGLRLIYFSYDVKMKEKGDIPEGYSVSREKKERFSLILESASTNQTSMYLCASSWGRPDTQYFGPGTRLTVL.

The V gene is TRBV7-9, the J gene TRBJ2-5; D might be TRBD2 (5 bases). From germline, CDR1 is SEHNR and CDR2 FQNEAQ (reference sequence). The CDR3 covers 16 residues. Trimming took off 7 bases at V and 0 bases at J, with 18 bases between the two ends. The CDR3 nucleotides read TGTGCCAGCATGCCCCCCGGCGGGCCCTACCAAGAGACCCAGTACTTC. This encodes CASMPPGGPYQETQYF.

The V and J genes are TRBV9 and TRBJ2-3, with TRBD2 identical over 13 bases. The CDR3 is 18 amino acids. Germline lookup yields CDR1 SGDLS and CDR2 YYNGEE. V lost 2 bases, J lost 2 bases, and 8 bases stayed unmatched. Here the CDR3 reads CASSVDWTSGGPTDTQYF. Written as DNA, the CDR3 is TGTGCCAGCAGCGTCGATTGGACTAGCGGGGGCCCCACAGATACGCAGTATTTT.

The chain has TRBV11-2 and TRBJ2-1; maybe TRBD2 (5 bases). CDR3 length: 12 residues. Per germline, CDR1 SGHAT and CDR2 FQNNGV. V lost 6 bases, J lost 6 bases, and 9 bases lay in between. As DNA, the CDR3 is TGTGCCAGCAGACCACTAGTCAATGAGCAGTTCTTC. It codes for CASRPLVNEQFF.

The chain has TRBV4-1 and TRBJ1-1; D remains unclear. The V gene lost 1 base and the J gene lost 8 bases, with 11 bases spanning the gap. The CDR3 loop spans 13 amino acids. CDR1 MGHRA and CDR2 YSYEKL come from the germline V gene. This CDR3 reads CASSQGPGVEAFF. The CDR3, as DNA: TGCGCCAGCAGCCAAGGGCCGGGAGTCGAAGCTTTCTTT.

This sequence joins TRBV14 and TRBJ2-3; a weak D match, TRBD2 (5 bases). The CDR3 loop spans 15 amino acids. The germline V gene encodes CDR1 SGHDN and CDR2 FVKESK. Trimming took 5 bases from V and 1 from J, leaving 13 bases between them. In DNA form, the CDR3 reads TGTGCCAGCAGCACCCGAGGAGGACGCACAGATACGCAGTATTTT. Protein product: CASSTRGGRTDTQYF.

J is TRBJ2-3 and V is TRBV5-5; 10 bases map to TRBD2. V shed 0 bases, J shed 4 bases, and the junction held 8 bases outside the gene matches. This CDR3 is 17 amino acids long. Germline CDR1 SGHKS, CDR2 YYEKEE (reference sequence). This CDR3 reads CASSLGASGGPADTQYF. CDR3 nucleotides: TGTGCCAGCAGCTTGGGGGCTAGCGGGGGCCCAGCAGATACGCAGTATTTT.

V and J are TRBV7-3 and TRBJ2-7; maybe TRBD1 (6 bases). Looked up from germline, CDR1 is SGHTA and CDR2 is FQGTGA. The V gene lost 5 bases and the J gene lost 2 bases, with 16 bases spanning the gap. This CDR3 spans 15 amino acids. The CDR3 loop is CASSPKGGQAYEQYF. CDR3 DNA sequence: TGTGCCAGCAGCCCCAAAGGGGGACAAGCCTACGAGCAGTACTTC.

The chain recombines TRBV15 with TRBJ2-6, with D tentatively TRBD1 (5 bases). Trimming stripped 0 bases from V and 1 base from J, with 7 bases between. This CDR3 is 16 amino acids long. The germline V gene has CDR1 LNHNV and CDR2 YYDKDF (reference sequence). CDR3 in amino acids: CATSRDRQSGANVLTF. CDR3 sequence (DNA): TGTGCCACCAGCAGAGACCGACAGTCTGGGGCCAACGTCCTGACTTTC. Using reference TRBV15 and TRBJ2-6 for the parts outside the CDR3, the full variable domain is DAMVIQNPRYQVTQFGKPVTLSCSQTLNHNVMYWYQQKSSQAPKLLFHYYDKDFNNEADTPDNFQSRRPNTSFCFLDIRSPGLGDTAMYLCATSRDRQSGANVLTFGAGSRLTVL.

The V gene is TRBV7-9, the J gene TRBJ1-1; 8 positions agree with TRBD1. Germline V gives CDR1 SEHNR, CDR2 FQNEAQ (reference sequence). Trimming took 5 bases from V and 9 from J; bases not matched to a gene: 14. The length of the CDR3 is 15 residues. The CDR3 region has the DNA TGTGCCAGCAGCGTAAATGGGGGGACAGGTCCTAAAGCTTTCTTT. Protein product: CASSVNGGTGPKAFF.